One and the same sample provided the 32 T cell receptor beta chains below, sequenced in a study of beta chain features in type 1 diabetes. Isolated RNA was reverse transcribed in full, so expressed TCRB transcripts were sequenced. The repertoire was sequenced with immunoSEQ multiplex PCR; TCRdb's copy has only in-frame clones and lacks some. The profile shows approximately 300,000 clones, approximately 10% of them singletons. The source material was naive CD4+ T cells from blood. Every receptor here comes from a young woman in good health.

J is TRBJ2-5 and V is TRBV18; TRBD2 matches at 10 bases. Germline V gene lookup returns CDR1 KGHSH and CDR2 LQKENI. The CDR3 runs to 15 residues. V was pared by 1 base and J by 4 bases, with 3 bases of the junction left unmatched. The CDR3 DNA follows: TGTGCCAGCTCACCACGGGCTAGCGGGAGAGAGACCCAGTACTTC. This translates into CASSPRASGRETQYF.

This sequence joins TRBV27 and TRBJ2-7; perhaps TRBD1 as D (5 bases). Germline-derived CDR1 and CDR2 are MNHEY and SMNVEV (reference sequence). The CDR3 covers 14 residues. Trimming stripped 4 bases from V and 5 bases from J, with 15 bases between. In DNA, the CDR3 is TGTGCCAGCAGTTACACAGAGGCCAGGGACGAGCAGTACTTC. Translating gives CASSYTEARDEQYF.

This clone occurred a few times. Here the CDR3 DNA reads TGTGCCAGCAGCGTGGCGGGAACTAACTATGGCTACACCTTC. It encodes CASSVAGTNYGYTF. The chain combines TRBV9 with TRBJ1-2; D remains ambiguous. Germline lookup yields CDR1 SGDLS and CDR2 YYNGEE. The CDR3 covers 14 residues. V was clipped by 2 bases and J by 0 bases, with 8 bases between them.

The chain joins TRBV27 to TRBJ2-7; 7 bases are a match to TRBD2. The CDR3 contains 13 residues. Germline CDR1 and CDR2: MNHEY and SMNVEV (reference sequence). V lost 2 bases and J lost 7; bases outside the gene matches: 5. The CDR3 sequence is CASSLLGGKEQYF. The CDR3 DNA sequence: TGTGCCAGCAGTTTACTGGGGGGGAAGGAGCAGTACTTC.

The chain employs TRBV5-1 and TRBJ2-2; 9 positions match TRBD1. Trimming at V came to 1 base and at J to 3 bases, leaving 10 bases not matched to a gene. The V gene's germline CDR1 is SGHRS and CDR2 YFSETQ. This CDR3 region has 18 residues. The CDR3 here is CASSLRLTTGGDTGELFF. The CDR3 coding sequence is TGCGCCAGCAGCTTGAGGTTAACGACAGGGGGTGACACCGGGGAGCTGTTTTTT.

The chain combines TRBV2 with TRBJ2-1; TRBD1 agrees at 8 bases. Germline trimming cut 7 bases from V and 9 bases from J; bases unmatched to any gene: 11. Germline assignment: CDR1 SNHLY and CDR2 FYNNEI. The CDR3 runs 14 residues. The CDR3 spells CASNTIQGVGEQFF. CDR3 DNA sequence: TGTGCCAGCAACACAATACAGGGGGTCGGTGAGCAGTTCTTC.

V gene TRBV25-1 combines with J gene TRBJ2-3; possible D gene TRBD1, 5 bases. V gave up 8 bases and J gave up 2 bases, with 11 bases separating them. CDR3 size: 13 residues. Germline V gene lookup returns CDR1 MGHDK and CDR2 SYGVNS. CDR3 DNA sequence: TGTGCCAGCGGAACGACAGTCACAGATACGCAGTATTTT. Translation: CASGTTVTDTQYF. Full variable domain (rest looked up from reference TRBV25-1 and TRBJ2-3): EADIYQTPRYLVIGTGKKITLECSQTMGHDKMYWYQQDPGMELHLIHYSYGVNSTEKGDLSSESTVSRIRTEHFPLTLESARPSHTSQYLCASGTTVTDTQYFGPGTRLTVL.

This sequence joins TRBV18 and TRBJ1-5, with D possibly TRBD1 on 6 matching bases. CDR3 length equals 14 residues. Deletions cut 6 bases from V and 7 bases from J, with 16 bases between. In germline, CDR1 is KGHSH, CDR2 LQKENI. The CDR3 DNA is TGTGCCAGCTCGCCTTCTCAGGGGAACCAGCCCCAGCATTTT. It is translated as CASSPSQGNQPQHF.

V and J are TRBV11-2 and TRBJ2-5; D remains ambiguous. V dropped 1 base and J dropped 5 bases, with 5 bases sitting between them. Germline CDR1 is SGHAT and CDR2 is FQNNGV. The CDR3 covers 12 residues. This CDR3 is CASSLARETQYF. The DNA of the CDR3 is TGTGCCAGCAGCTTAGCGAGGGAGACCCAGTACTTC.

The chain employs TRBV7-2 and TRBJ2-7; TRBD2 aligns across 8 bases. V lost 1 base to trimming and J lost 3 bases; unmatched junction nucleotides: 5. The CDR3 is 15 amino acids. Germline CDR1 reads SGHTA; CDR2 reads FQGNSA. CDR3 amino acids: CASSLGTSRYYEQYF. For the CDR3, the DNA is TGTGCCAGCAGCTTAGGGACTAGCAGGTACTACGAGCAGTACTTC.

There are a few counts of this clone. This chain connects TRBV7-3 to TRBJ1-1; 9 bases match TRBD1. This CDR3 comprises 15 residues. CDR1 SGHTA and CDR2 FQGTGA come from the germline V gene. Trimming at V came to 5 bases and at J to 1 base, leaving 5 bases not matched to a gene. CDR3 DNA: TGTGCCAGCAGCCCCGGGACAGGGAGGAACACTGAAGCTTTCTTT. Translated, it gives CASSPGTGRNTEAFF.

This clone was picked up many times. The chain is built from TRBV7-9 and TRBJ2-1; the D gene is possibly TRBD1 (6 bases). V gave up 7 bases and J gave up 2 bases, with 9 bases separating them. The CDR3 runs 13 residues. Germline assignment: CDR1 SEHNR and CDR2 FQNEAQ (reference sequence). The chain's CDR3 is CASTWDTYNEQFF. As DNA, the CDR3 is TGTGCCAGCACGTGGGACACCTACAATGAGCAGTTCTTC.

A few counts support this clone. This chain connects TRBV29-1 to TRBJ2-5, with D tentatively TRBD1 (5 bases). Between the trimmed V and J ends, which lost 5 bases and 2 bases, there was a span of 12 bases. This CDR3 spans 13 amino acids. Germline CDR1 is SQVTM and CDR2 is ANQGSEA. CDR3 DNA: TGCAGCGTTACTAAGACAGATCAAGAGACCCAGTACTTC. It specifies CSVTKTDQETQYF.

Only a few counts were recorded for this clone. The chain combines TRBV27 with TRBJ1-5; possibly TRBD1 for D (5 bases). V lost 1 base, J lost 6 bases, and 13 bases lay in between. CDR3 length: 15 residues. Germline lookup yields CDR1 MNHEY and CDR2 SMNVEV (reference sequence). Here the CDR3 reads CASSLYRSGGQPQHF. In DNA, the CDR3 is TGTGCCAGCAGTTTATACAGGTCGGGAGGTCAGCCCCAGCATTTT.

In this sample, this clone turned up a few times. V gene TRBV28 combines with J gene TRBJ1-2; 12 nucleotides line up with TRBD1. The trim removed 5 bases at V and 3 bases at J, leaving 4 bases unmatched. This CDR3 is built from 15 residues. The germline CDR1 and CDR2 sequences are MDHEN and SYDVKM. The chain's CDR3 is CASSLGQGADYGYTF. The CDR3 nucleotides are TGTGCCAGCAGTCTGGGACAGGGGGCGGACTATGGCTACACCTTC.

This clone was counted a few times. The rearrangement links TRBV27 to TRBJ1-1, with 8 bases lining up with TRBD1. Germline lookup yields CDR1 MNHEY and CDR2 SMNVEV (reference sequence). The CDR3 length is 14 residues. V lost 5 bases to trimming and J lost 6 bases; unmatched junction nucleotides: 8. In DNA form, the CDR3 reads TGTGCCAGCAGTCCCTGGACAGGGTCTGCTGAAGCTTTCTTT. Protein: CASSPWTGSAEAFF.

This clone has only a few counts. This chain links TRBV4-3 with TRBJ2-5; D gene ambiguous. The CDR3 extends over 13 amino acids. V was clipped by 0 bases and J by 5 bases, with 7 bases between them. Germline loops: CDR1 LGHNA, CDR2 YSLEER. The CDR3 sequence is CASSQEPRETQYF. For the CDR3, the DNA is TGCGCCAGCAGCCAAGAGCCGAGGGAGACCCAGTACTTC.

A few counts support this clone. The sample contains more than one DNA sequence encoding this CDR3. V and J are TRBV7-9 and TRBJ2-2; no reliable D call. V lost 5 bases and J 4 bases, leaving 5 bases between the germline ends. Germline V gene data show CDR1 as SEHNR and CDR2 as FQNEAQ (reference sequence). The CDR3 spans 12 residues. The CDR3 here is CASSLSTGELFF. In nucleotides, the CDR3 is TGTGCCAGCAGCCTGAGCACCGGGGAGCTGTTTTTT.

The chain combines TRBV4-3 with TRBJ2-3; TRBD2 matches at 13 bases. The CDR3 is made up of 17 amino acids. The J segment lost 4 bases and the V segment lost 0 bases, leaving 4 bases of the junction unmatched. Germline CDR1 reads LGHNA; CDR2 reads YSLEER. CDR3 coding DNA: TGCGCCAGCAGCCAAGAACATGGACTAGCGGGAGCAGATACGCAGTATTTT. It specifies CASSQEHGLAGADTQYF.

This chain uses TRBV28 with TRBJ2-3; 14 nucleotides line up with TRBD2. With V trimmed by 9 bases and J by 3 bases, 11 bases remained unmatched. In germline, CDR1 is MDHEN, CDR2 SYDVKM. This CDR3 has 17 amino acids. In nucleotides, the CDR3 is TGTGCCAGATCGACCCCGACTAGCGGGAGGGCAACAGATACGCAGTATTTT. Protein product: CARSTPTSGRATDTQYF.

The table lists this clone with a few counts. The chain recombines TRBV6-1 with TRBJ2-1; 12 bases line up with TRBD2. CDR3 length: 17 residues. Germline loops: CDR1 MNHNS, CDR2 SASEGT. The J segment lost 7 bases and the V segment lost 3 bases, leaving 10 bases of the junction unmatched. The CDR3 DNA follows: TGTGCCAGCAGTGAGATTGGGGGACTAGCGGGTGTAAATGAGCAGTTCTTC. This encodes CASSEIGGLAGVNEQFF.

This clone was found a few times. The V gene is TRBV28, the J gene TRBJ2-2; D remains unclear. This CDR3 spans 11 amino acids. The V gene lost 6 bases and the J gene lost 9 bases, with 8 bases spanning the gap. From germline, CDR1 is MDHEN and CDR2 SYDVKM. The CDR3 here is CASSPSWELFF. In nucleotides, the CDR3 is TGTGCCAGCAGCCCCTCTTGGGAGCTGTTTTTT.

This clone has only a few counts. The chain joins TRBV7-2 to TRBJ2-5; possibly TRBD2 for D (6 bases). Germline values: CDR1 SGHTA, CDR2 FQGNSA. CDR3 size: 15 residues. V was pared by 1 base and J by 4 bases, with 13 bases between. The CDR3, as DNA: TGTGCCAGCAGCTTAGGAGGGGCGGGGTCAGAGACCCAGTACTTC. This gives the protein CASSLGGAGSETQYF.

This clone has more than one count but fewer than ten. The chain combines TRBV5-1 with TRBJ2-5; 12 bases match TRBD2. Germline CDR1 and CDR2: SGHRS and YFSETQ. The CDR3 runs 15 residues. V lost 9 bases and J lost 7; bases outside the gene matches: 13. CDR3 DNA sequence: TGCGCCAACGTACGGACTAGCGGGAACGGGGGGACCCAGTACTTC. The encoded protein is CANVRTSGNGGTQYF.

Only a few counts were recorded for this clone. The CDR3 reads CATSLAGYTGELFF. The CDR3 coding sequence is TGTGCCACCAGTCTAGCGGGCTACACCGGGGAGCTGTTTTTT. The chain has TRBV15 and TRBJ2-2; 8 nucleotides match TRBD2. This CDR3 spans 14 amino acids. Germline-derived CDR1 and CDR2 are LNHNV and YYDKDF (reference sequence). V shed 6 bases and J 3 bases; nucleotides not matched to a gene: 3.

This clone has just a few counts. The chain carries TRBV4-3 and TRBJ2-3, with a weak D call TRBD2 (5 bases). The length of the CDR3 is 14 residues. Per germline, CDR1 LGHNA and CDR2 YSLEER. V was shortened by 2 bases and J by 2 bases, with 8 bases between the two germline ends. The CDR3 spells CASSQRGLTDTQYF. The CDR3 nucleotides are TGCGCCAGCAGCCAAAGAGGACTCACAGATACGCAGTATTTT.

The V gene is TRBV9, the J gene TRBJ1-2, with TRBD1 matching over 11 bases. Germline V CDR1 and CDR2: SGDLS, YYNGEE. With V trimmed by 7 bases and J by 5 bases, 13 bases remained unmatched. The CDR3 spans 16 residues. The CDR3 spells CASASVPGQGGYGYTF. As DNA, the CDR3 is TGTGCCAGCGCGAGTGTCCCGGGACAGGGGGGTTATGGCTACACCTTC.

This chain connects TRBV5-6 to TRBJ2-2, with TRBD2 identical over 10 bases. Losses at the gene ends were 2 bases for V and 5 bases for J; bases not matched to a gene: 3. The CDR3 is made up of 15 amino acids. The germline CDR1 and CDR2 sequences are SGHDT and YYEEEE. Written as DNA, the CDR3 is TGTGCCAGCAGCTTCGGACTAGCGGAAACCGGGGAGCTGTTTTTT. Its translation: CASSFGLAETGELFF.

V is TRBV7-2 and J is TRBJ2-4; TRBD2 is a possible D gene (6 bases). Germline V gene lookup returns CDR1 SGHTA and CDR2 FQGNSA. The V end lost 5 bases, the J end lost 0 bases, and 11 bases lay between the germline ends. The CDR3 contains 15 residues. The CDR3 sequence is CASSPVGLAKNIQYF. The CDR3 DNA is TGTGCCAGCAGCCCCGTGGGACTAGCCAAAAACATTCAGTACTTC.

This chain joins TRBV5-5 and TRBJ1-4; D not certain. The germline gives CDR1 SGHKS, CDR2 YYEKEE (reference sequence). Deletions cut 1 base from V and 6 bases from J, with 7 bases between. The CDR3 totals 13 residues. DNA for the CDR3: TGTGCCAGCAGCTTGTACACAGATGAAAAACTGTTTTTT. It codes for CASSLYTDEKLFF.

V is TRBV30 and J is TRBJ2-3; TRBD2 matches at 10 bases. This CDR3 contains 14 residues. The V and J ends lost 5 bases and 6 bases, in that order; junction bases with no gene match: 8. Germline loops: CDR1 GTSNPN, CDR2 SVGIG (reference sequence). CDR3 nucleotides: TGTGCCTGGGACGCCGGGACTAGCGCGGATACGCAGTATTTT. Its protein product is CAWDAGTSADTQYF.

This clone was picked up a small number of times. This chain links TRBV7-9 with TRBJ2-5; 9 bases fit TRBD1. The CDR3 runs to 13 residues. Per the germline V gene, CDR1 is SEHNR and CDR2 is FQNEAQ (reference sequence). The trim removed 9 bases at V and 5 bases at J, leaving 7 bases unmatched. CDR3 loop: CASYPDRGETQYF. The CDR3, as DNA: TGTGCCAGTTACCCGGACAGGGGCGAGACCCAGTACTTC.